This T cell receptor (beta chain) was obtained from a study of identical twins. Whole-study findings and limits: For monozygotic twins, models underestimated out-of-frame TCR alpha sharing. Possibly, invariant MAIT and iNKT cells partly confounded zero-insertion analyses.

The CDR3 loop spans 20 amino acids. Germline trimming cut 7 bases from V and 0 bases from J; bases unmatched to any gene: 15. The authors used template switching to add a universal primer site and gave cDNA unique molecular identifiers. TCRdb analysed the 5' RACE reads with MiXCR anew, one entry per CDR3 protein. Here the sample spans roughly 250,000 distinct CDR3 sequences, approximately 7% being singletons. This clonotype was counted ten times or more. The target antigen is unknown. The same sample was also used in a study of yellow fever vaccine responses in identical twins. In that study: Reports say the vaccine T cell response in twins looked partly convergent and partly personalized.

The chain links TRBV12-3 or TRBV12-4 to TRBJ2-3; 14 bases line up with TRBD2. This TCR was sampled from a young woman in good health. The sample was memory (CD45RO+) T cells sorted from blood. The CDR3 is CASITSRLAGGPTSTDTQYF. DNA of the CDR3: TGTGCCAGCATTACCAGCCGACTAGCGGGGGGGCCTACTAGCACAGATACGCAGTATTTT.